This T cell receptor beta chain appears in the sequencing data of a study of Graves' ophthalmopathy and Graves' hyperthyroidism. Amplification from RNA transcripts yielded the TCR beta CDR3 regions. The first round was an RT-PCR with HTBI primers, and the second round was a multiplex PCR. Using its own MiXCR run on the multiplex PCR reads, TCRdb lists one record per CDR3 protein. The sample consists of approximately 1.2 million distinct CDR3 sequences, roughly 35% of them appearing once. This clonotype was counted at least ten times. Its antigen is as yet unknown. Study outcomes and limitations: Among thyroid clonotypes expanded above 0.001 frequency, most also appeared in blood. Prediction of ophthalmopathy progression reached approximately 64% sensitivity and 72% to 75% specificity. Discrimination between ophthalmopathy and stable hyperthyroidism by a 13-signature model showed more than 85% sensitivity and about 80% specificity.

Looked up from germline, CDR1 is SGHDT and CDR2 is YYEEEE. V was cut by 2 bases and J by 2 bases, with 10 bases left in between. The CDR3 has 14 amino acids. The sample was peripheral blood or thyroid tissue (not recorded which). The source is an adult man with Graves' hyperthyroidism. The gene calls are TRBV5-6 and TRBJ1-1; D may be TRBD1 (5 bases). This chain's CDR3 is CASSFRGVNTEAFF. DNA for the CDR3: TGTGCCAGCAGCTTTCGGGGGGTAAACACTGAAGCTTTCTTT.